Listed here are 7 T cell receptor beta chains from one sample, sequenced in a study of blood T cell repertoires in COVID-19. Generated by immunoSEQ multiplex PCR, the TCRdb table keeps only in-frame clones and is missing some. The sample has approximately 92,000 clones, around four fifths seen once. The sequenced sample was peripheral blood. The receptor set was obtained from a man over 45 with acute or convalescent COVID-19.

The chain links TRBV30 to TRBJ1-1; no reliable D call. The germline V gene encodes CDR1 GTSNPN and CDR2 SVGIG (reference sequence). The V end lost 0 bases, the J end lost 4 bases, and 6 bases lay between the germline ends. The CDR3 extends over 12 amino acids. The CDR3 DNA follows: TGTGCCTGGAGTGTACGGGGCACTGAAGCTTTCTTT. This translates into CAWSVRGTEAFF.

V usage is TRBV19 and J usage is TRBJ2-2; 8 bases are shared with TRBD1. The CDR3 sequence is 16 residues long. Germline assignment: CDR1 LNHDA and CDR2 SQIVND (reference sequence). The trim removed 5 bases at V and 0 bases at J, leaving 5 bases unmatched. CDR3 protein: CASSLYRGSNTGELFF. CDR3 bases: TGTGCCAGTAGTCTATACAGGGGGTCGAACACCGGGGAGCTGTTTTTT.

The chain combines TRBV7-2 with TRBJ1-1, with a possible D match to TRBD1 (5 bases). CDR3 length: 15 residues. Germline CDR1 and CDR2: SGHTA and FQGNSA. Trimming left V 0 bases short and J 1 base short, with 9 bases between. CDR3 sequence reads: CASSLARDRNTEAFF. CDR3 nucleotide sequence: TGTGCCAGCAGCTTAGCTCGAGACAGGAACACTGAAGCTTTCTTT.

This clone was counted only a few times. V and J are TRBV6-2 or TRBV6-3 and TRBJ2-7; TRBD1 matches 11 bases. J lost 0 bases, V lost 3 bases, and 1 base had no gene match. This CDR3 region has 15 residues. Germline CDR1 and CDR2: MNHEY and SVGEGT. The CDR3 protein is CASSYGQGASYEQYF. The DNA for the CDR3 is TGTGCCAGCAGTTATGGACAGGGGGCCTCCTACGAGCAGTACTTC.

This chain links TRBV30 with TRBJ1-3, with 7 bases matching TRBD1. Germline V CDR1 and CDR2: GTSNPN, SVGIG (reference sequence). V dropped 2 bases and J dropped 0; count of bases not matched to a gene: 13. There are 18 residues in the CDR3. The CDR3: CAWSLWAGGPSSGNTIYF. CDR3 in DNA: TGTGCCTGGAGTTTATGGGCAGGGGGACCCTCCTCTGGAAACACCATATATTTT.

This chain uses TRBV4-2 with TRBJ2-3; TRBD2 agrees at 11 bases. The CDR3 sequence is 19 residues long. From germline, CDR1 is LGHNA and CDR2 YNFKEQ. V dropped 0 bases and J dropped 1; count of bases not matched to a gene: 9. The CDR3 spells CASSQEGTSGTTRTDTQYF. CDR3 nucleotides: TGTGCCAGCAGCCAAGAGGGGACTAGCGGAACAACCCGCACAGATACGCAGTATTTT.

In its sample, this clone was seen once. This chain connects TRBV6-6 to TRBJ2-5, with TRBD2 as a possible D gene (6 bases). V was pared by 2 bases and J by 4 bases, with 14 bases between. CDR3 length: 15 amino acids. The germline V gene has CDR1 MNHNY and CDR2 SVGAGI (reference sequence). CDR3: CASSYPTQGGETQYF. The CDR3 DNA reads as TGTGCCAGCAGTTACCCTACCCAGGGAGGAGAGACCCAGTACTTC.